This record concerns one T cell receptor beta chain sequence. Its antigen is unidentified. This sample was included in a study of long-term antiretroviral therapy in people with HIV. Every donor contributed at least one pre-ART and at least two post-ART PBMC samples. Version v3.0 of the immunoSEQ assay was performed at survey level. Measured with immunoSEQ multiplex PCR; TCRdb has only the in-frame clones, and not every one. The sample yields approximately 19,000 clones, over 75% seen once. Study-wide points: Although diversity increased after ART, it remained lower than in transplant donor controls.

The CDR3 totals 12 residues. The V gene's germline CDR1 is SEHNR and CDR2 FQNEAQ (reference sequence). Trimming took off 4 bases at V and 5 bases at J, with 9 bases between the two ends. The sequencing here drew on unsorted PBMCs, taken about 2.7 years after starting antiretroviral therapy. The TCR sequence derives from a woman aged 45 to 65 with HIV. The V and J genes are TRBV7-9 and TRBJ2-7; D perhaps matches TRBD1 (6 bases). The CDR3 here is CASSSQGHEQYF. Written as DNA, the CDR3 is TGTGCCAGCAGCTCGCAGGGGCACGAGCAGTACTTC.